This TCR beta chain was found in a study of T cell responses to AZD1222 COVID-19 vaccine. Analyses pooled second doses at about 4 or about 12 weeks. The length of the CDR3 is 12 residues. Germline V lookup: CDR1 SGHRS, CDR2 YFSETQ. The junction had 4 bases not matched to a gene; V was cut back by 4 bases and J by 6 bases. Study-level points and caveats: Donors, mostly white British, included more females; clonal diversity was possibly underestimated.

Using immunoSEQ multiplex PCR, the repertoire was profiled, and TCRdb retains in-frame clones only, with some absent. The table records around 53,000 clones, just over 85% of them present only once. Concerning this clone itself: Its antigen is not known.

Sample: peripheral blood, taken 28 days after the second AZD1222 dose. The J gene is TRBJ2-7, the V gene TRBV5-1; 7 bases are shared with TRBD1. The clonotype was recovered from an adult who received the AZD1222 COVID-19 vaccine. This CDR3 is CASSTRQGEQYF. DNA for the CDR3: TGCGCCAGCAGCACGAGACAGGGCGAGCAGTACTTC.